The following is a T cell receptor beta chain sequence with its context. The V and J ends lost 4 bases and 1 base respectively, with 14 bases between them. The CDR3 extends over 15 amino acids. CDR1 SGHRS and CDR2 YFSETQ come from the germline V gene. This entry is derived from a study of OX40 agonist ivuxolimab in advanced cancers. Sequenced by immunoSEQ multiplex PCR; TCRdb stores in-frame clones only, minus some. This table holds some 44,000 clones, about 80% found once. The sequenced sample was CD4+ or CD8+ T cells sorted from blood, obtained in a trial of the OX40 agonist ivuxolimab. The TCR sequence derives from an adult with an advanced solid tumor such as melanoma, head and neck, liver or kidney cancer. The chain has TRBV5-1 and TRBJ1-1; D is perhaps TRBD1 (6 bases). CDR3 loop: CASSQQTGPNTEAFF. CDR3 bases: TGCGCCAGCAGCCAACAGACAGGCCCGAACACTGAAGCTTTCTTT.